One sample yielded the 21 T cell receptor beta chains listed below, sequenced in a study of T cells in localized non-small cell lung cancer. Clones were read by immunoSEQ multiplex PCR, and TCRdb kept only the in-frame ones, dropping some. The sample has approximately 17,000 clones, about four fifths seen once; the top ten hold less than 40%. The specimen comprised peripheral blood, sampled before any cancer treatment. These receptors came from a male donor older than 55 with stage I lung adenocarcinoma.

The count of this clone is one. This rearrangement joins TRBV10-2 to TRBJ2-5; TRBD1 aligns across 9 bases. V gave up 8 bases and J gave up 4 bases; unmatched junction bases: 8. This CDR3 spans 14 amino acids. Germline values: CDR1 WSHSY, CDR2 SAAADI. CDR3 residues: CASRWDRVGETQYF. CDR3 in DNA: TGCGCCAGCCGTTGGGACAGGGTGGGAGAGACCCAGTACTTC.

CDR3 coding DNA: TGTGCCAGCAGTCCGATGATAGATTCACCCCTCCACTTT. It specifies CASSPMIDSPLHF. The chain is built from TRBV14 and TRBJ1-6; D gene unclear. Germline V gene lookup returns CDR1 SGHDN and CDR2 FVKESK. Deletions cut 6 bases from V and 8 bases from J, with 11 bases between. There are 13 residues in the CDR3.

CDR3 coding DNA: TGCGCCAGCAGCTTTGAGGGCCTGAACTATGGCTACACCTTC. It specifies CASSFEGLNYGYTF. The chain links TRBV5-1 to TRBJ1-2; D is undetermined. V lost 2 bases, J lost 2 bases, and 10 bases lay in between. The CDR3 length is 14 residues. The germline gives CDR1 SGHRS, CDR2 YFSETQ.

The V call is TRBV11-2, the J call TRBJ2-7; D gene uncertain. CDR1 and CDR2 from the germline V gene are SGHAT and FQNNGV. V was clipped by 2 bases and J by 1 base, with 15 bases between them. CDR3 length: 16 amino acids. The DNA of the CDR3 is TGTGCCAGCAGCTTATCACTCTCCCCTGGGTCCTACGAGCAGTACTTC. Translating gives CASSLSLSPGSYEQYF.

This chain joins TRBV2 and TRBJ2-5; 8 bases are shared with TRBD1. This CDR3 is built from 13 residues. Germline values: CDR1 SNHLY, CDR2 FYNNEI. V trimming: 1 base; J trimming: 7 bases; junction bases outside the gene matches: 2. CDR3 DNA: TGTGCCAGCAGTGAAGGGACAGGGTGGACCCAGTACTTC. It yields the protein CASSEGTGWTQYF.

V gene TRBV6-5 combines with J gene TRBJ2-7; 13 bases map to TRBD2. CDR1 is MNHEY and CDR2 is SVGAGI in the germline V gene. This CDR3 spans 15 amino acids. V shed 5 bases and J 5 bases; nucleotides not matched to a gene: 6. In DNA form, the CDR3 reads TGTGCCAGCAGTCAAACTAGCGGGGGGGCCGACGAGCAGTACTTC. Protein: CASSQTSGGADEQYF.

The V and J genes are TRBV5-6 and TRBJ2-7, with 9 bases matching TRBD1. Trimming at V came to 4 bases and at J to 3 bases, leaving 2 bases not matched to a gene. Germline V lookup: CDR1 SGHDT, CDR2 YYEEEE. The CDR3 contains 13 residues. CDR3 in DNA: TGTGCCAGCAGCAGGGGACAGGGCTACGAGCAGTACTTC. Translated, it gives CASSRGQGYEQYF. Combining the CDR3 with reference TRBV5-6 and TRBJ2-7 gives the whole variable domain DAGVTQSPTHLIKTRGQQVTLRCSPKSGHDTVSWYQQALGQGPQFIFQYYEEEERQRGNFPDRFSGHQFPNYSSELNVNALLLGDSALYLCASSRGQGYEQYFGPGTRLTVT.

The chain uses TRBV6-4 and TRBJ2-1, with D perhaps TRBD1 (6 bases). The germline gives CDR1 MRHNA, CDR2 SNTAGT. V lost 2 bases to trimming and J lost 5 bases, with 7 bases between them. This CDR3 has 13 amino acids. The DNA for the CDR3 is TGTGCCAGCAGTGACGGGACAAACAATGAGCAGTTCTTC. Protein: CASSDGTNNEQFF.

This sequence joins TRBV4-1 and TRBJ2-3; D gene unclear. The CDR3 spans 14 residues. Trimming removed 4 bases from V and 2 bases from J, with 10 bases in between. CDR1 is MGHRA and CDR2 is YSYEKL in the germline V gene. CDR3 sequence reads: CASSRTVSTDTQYF. CDR3 DNA: TGCGCCAGCAGCCGAACGGTCTCCACAGATACGCAGTATTTT.

This chain uses TRBV19 with TRBJ1-1; the D is unclear. The CDR3 has 11 amino acids. Germline V gives CDR1 LNHDA, CDR2 SQIVND (reference sequence). V shed 8 bases and J shed 1 base, with 5 bases lying between them. CDR3 DNA sequence: TGTGCCAGTGCGGCGAACACTGAAGCTTTCTTT. Protein product: CASAANTEAFF.

The chain joins TRBV13 to TRBJ2-5; D possibly corresponds to TRBD2 (5 bases). CDR3 length: 14 amino acids. Germline-derived CDR1 and CDR2 are PRHDT and FYEKMQ (reference sequence). V gave up 5 bases and J gave up 9 bases, with 19 bases separating them. For the CDR3, the DNA is TGTGCCAGCAGCCCGGGATTGGACCGGTCGGCCCAGTACTTC. Protein: CASSPGLDRSAQYF.

This clone has just a few counts. The V call is TRBV4-1, the J call TRBJ2-2; the D is unclear. The CDR3 is made up of 15 amino acids. Trimming pared 0 bases from V and 0 bases from J, leaving 5 bases between. Germline CDR1 MGHRA, CDR2 YSYEKL. The CDR3 loop reads CASSQEAANTGELFF. CDR3 coding DNA: TGCGCCAGCAGCCAAGAAGCCGCGAACACCGGGGAGCTGTTTTTT.

The genes are TRBV6-1 and TRBJ2-7; tentatively, D is TRBD1 (5 bases). Germline V lookup: CDR1 MNHNS, CDR2 SASEGT. Trimming removed 7 bases at V and 2 bases at J, with 15 bases between. The CDR3 has 14 amino acids. As DNA, the CDR3 is TGTGCCAGCAAGCAGGGTAGGTTCCCCTACGAGCAGTACTTC. It codes for CASKQGRFPYEQYF.

The rearrangement uses TRBV6-1 and TRBJ1-2; no clear D. The CDR3 runs to 13 residues. The V gene's germline CDR1 is MNHNS and CDR2 SASEGT. Trimming pared 10 bases from V and 5 bases from J, leaving 17 bases between. The CDR3 sequence is CAITLRGNYGYTF. As DNA, the CDR3 is TGTGCCATTACGTTGCGAGGGAATTATGGCTACACCTTC.

This chain joins TRBV7-9 and TRBJ2-1; 7 positions match TRBD1. The trim removed 4 bases at V and 3 bases at J, leaving 3 bases unmatched. CDR3 length: 14 amino acids. CDR1 SEHNR and CDR2 FQNEAQ come from the germline V gene (reference sequence). DNA for the CDR3: TGTGCCAGCAGCTACGGACAGGTCTACAATGAGCAGTTCTTC. As protein: CASSYGQVYNEQFF.

The rearrangement uses TRBV9 and TRBJ1-3; TRBD1 matches 8 bases. The junction had 8 bases not matched to a gene; V was cut back by 3 bases and J by 3 bases. Germline V CDR1 and CDR2: SGDLS, YYNGEE. CDR3 length equals 16 residues. The CDR3 region has the DNA TGTGCCAGCAGCGCTTTGGACAGGGACCGTGGAAACACCATATATTTT. Protein product: CASSALDRDRGNTIYF.

With regard to this clone: The sample holds other DNA sequences that translate to the same CDR3. V gene TRBV7-2 combines with J gene TRBJ2-3, with TRBD2 as a possible D gene (6 bases). The CDR3 consists of 14 residues. Looked up from germline, CDR1 is SGHTA and CDR2 is FQGNSA. Trimming removed 3 bases from V and 3 bases from J, with 10 bases in between. CDR3 sequence (DNA): TGTGCCAGCAGCTTGGGCCTAGCGACAGATACGCAGTATTTT. Translating gives CASSLGLATDTQYF.

The V gene is TRBV18, the J gene TRBJ1-4; D gene uncertain. The germline gives CDR1 KGHSH, CDR2 LQKENI. This CDR3 spans 13 amino acids. The V gene lost 4 bases and the J gene lost 4 bases, with 7 bases spanning the gap. The CDR3 here is CASSLSRNEKLFF. Written as DNA, the CDR3 is TGTGCCAGCTCACTCAGCCGTAATGAAAAACTGTTTTTT.

The gene calls are TRBV13 and TRBJ1-1; the D is unclear. The germline V and J ends were trimmed by 7 bases and 0 bases, with 15 bases remaining between them. In germline, CDR1 is PRHDT, CDR2 FYEKMQ (reference sequence). This CDR3 has 15 amino acids. Written as DNA, the CDR3 is TGTGCCAGCATCTGGAGCGCCGGGGTGAACACTGAAGCTTTCTTT. Translated: CASIWSAGVNTEAFF.

In its sample, this clone was seen once. The rearrangement joins TRBV7-2 to TRBJ1-3; the D gene is possibly TRBD1 (6 bases). Germline loops: CDR1 SGHTA, CDR2 FQGNSA. Deletions cut 5 bases from V and 4 bases from J, with 15 bases between. This CDR3 is built from 15 residues. The CDR3 region has the DNA TGTGCCAGCAGCCCACAGGGAAGACAAGGAAACACCATATATTTT. This codes for CASSPQGRQGNTIYF.

The chain couples TRBV5-1 to TRBJ2-7; D gene uncertain. This CDR3 is 15 amino acids long. V was pared by 3 bases and J by 2 bases, with 15 bases between. CDR1 and CDR2 from the germline V gene are SGHRS and YFSETQ. CDR3 residues: CASSSALMTTYEQYF. The DNA for the CDR3 is TGCGCCAGCAGCTCGGCCCTTATGACCACCTACGAGCAGTACTTC.